Below are 18 T cell receptor beta chains sequenced from a single sample in a study of blood T cells in healthy people across ages. A second PCR, run for roughly 6 to 11 cycles, used a sample-barcoded 5' primer plus a J-beta primer mix. Using its own MiXCR run on the 5' RACE reads, TCRdb lists one record per CDR3 protein. Of 650,000 to 950,000 distinct CDR3 sequences listed, roughly 44% are singletons. The specimen sequenced was blood. Every receptor here comes from a man aged 55 to 70 in good health.

There are a few counts of this clonotype. This chain links TRBV20-1 with TRBJ1-2, with TRBD1 as a possible D gene (6 bases). Per germline, CDR1 DFQATT and CDR2 SNEGSKA (reference sequence). The CDR3 runs 13 residues. V lost 3 bases and J lost 7, with 15 bases in between. CDR3 coding DNA: TGCAGTGCTAGTCCCAGACAGGTACCTGGCTACACCTTC. It codes for CSASPRQVPGYTF.

In its sample, this clonotype was seen a few times. The chain has TRBV7-9 and TRBJ2-1; 9 positions agree with TRBD1. The CDR3 has 13 residues. Looked up from germline, CDR1 is SEHNR and CDR2 is FQNEAQ (reference sequence). After removal of 5 bases from V and 15 bases from J, the junction contained 11 bases not matched to a gene. CDR3 in amino acids: CASSLGGDRVPFF. CDR3 DNA: TGTGCCAGCAGCCTGGGGGGGGACAGGGTTCCGTTCTTC.

The rearrangement links TRBV3-1 to TRBJ2-2; possible D gene TRBD1, 5 bases. The CDR3 covers 16 residues. The germline gives CDR1 LGHDT, CDR2 YNNKEL (reference sequence). V lost 6 bases to trimming and J lost 4 bases, with 18 bases between them. The CDR3 nucleotides read TGTGCCAGCAGTCATCTAAGGGGCAGTAGCACCGGGGAGCTGTTTTTT. It encodes CASSHLRGSSTGELFF.

The V call is TRBV6-1, the J call TRBJ2-4; D is possibly TRBD1 or TRBD2 (6 bases each). V shed 7 bases and J shed 2 bases, with 21 bases lying between them. Germline V CDR1 and CDR2: MNHNS, SASEGT. CDR3 length: 17 residues. The CDR3 bases are TGTGCCAGCATCTCTCCTAACGGGGGCCGTTCCAAAAACATTCAGTACTTC. Protein product: CASISPNGGRSKNIQYF.

V and J are TRBV29-1 and TRBJ2-1; 10 positions agree with TRBD1. CDR1 and CDR2 (germline): SQVTM, ANQGSEA. CDR3 size: 13 residues. V was pared by 4 bases and J by 5 bases, with 2 bases of the junction left unmatched. CDR3 DNA sequence: TGCAGCGTTGTGGGACAGGGGAACAATGAGCAGTTCTTC. Its translation: CSVVGQGNNEQFF.

This clonotype was seen more than once but under ten times. The V and J genes are TRBV29-1 and TRBJ1-2; 7 nucleotides align to TRBD1. Unmatched junction bases numbered 9, after V lost 5 bases and J lost 0 bases. This CDR3 has 15 amino acids. The germline CDR1 and CDR2 sequences are SQVTM and ANQGSEA. The CDR3 DNA is TGCAGCGTTCGCGGAACAGGGACAGCTAACTATGGCTACACCTTC. Translating it yields CSVRGTGTANYGYTF.

This clonotype was observed a few times. This chain links TRBV7-2 with TRBJ2-5, with D perhaps TRBD2 (6 bases). This CDR3 comprises 15 residues. V was shortened by 1 base and J by 1 base, with 10 bases between the two germline ends. Germline V CDR1 and CDR2: SGHTA, FQGNSA. The CDR3 loop is CASSLVLARQETQYF. CDR3 DNA: TGTGCCAGCAGCTTAGTGCTAGCGCGCCAAGAGACCCAGTACTTC.

The J gene is TRBJ2-2, the V gene TRBV5-5; 9 positions agree with TRBD2. In germline, CDR1 is SGHKS, CDR2 YYEKEE (reference sequence). With V trimmed by 3 bases and J by 4 bases, 7 bases remained unmatched. The CDR3 consists of 16 residues. This CDR3 reads CASSWERGVSTGELFF. In DNA form, the CDR3 reads TGTGCCAGCAGCTGGGAGCGGGGGGTGAGCACCGGGGAGCTGTTTTTT.

This clonotype was picked up one time. The CDR3 DNA sequence: TGTGCCAGCAGTAGAACAGCATATAATGAAAAACTGTTTTTT. As protein: CASSRTAYNEKLFF. The chain joins TRBV12-3 or TRBV12-4 to TRBJ1-4; D call uncertain. The V and J ends lost 5 bases and 4 bases respectively, with 11 bases between them. The CDR3 is 14 residues long.

V gene TRBV10-3 combines with J gene TRBJ1-1; maybe TRBD1 (5 bases). Between the trimmed V and J ends, which lost 0 bases and 3 bases, there was a span of 11 bases. The CDR3 length is 15 residues. Germline CDR1 ENHRY, CDR2 SYGVKD. This CDR3 is CAISESNVRDTEAFF. DNA for the CDR3: TGTGCCATCAGTGAGTCGAATGTCAGGGACACTGAAGCTTTCTTT.

The J gene is TRBJ1-2, the V gene TRBV18; D is uncertain. This CDR3 comprises 15 residues. Germline CDR1 reads KGHSH; CDR2 reads LQKENI. V dropped 3 bases and J dropped 2 bases, with 13 bases sitting between them. CDR3 nucleotide sequence: TGTGCCAGCTCACCTACTATCGGGTCGAACTATGGCTACACCTTC. Its protein is CASSPTIGSNYGYTF.

Only a few counts were recorded for this clonotype. V is TRBV7-9 and J is TRBJ2-6; D remains unclear. The CDR3 is 15 amino acids. Deletions cut 4 bases from V and 0 bases from J, with 7 bases between. The germline gives CDR1 SEHNR, CDR2 FQNEAQ (reference sequence). CDR3 sequence (DNA): TGTGCCAGCAGCTCCCGTACCTCTGGGGCCAACGTCCTGACTTTC. Residues: CASSSRTSGANVLTF.

This clonotype was recorded a few times. This chain uses TRBV3-1 with TRBJ2-5; tentatively, D is TRBD1 (5 bases). V shed 0 bases and J shed 12 bases, with 11 bases lying between them. Germline CDR1 is LGHDT and CDR2 is YNNKEL (reference sequence). The CDR3 contains 12 residues. The CDR3 is CASSQEGRVKYF. In nucleotides, the CDR3 is TGTGCCAGCAGCCAAGAGGGCAGGGTAAAGTACTTC.

The chain combines TRBV6-1 with TRBJ1-6; 9 bases align to TRBD1. Germline V gives CDR1 MNHNS, CDR2 SASEGT. V was clipped by 1 base and J by 10 bases; unmatched bases: 5. The CDR3 is 15 amino acids. CDR3 residues: CASSEVGQGRSPLHF. DNA of the CDR3: TGTGCCAGCAGTGAAGTGGGACAGGGAAGGTCACCCCTCCACTTT.

The sample holds one count of this clonotype. The rearrangement links TRBV6-2 or TRBV6-3 to TRBJ2-3; D gene ambiguous. Germline-derived CDR1 and CDR2 are MNHEY and SVGEGT. The CDR3 is 13 amino acids. V gave up 0 bases and J gave up 7 bases, with 8 bases separating them. The CDR3 DNA reads TGTGCCAGCAGTTACTCGGGCTCGAATACGCAGTATTTT. Its translation: CASSYSGSNTQYF.

The J gene is TRBJ2-1, the V gene TRBV6-4; D might be TRBD2 (6 bases). V was shortened by 2 bases and J by 7 bases, with 12 bases between the two germline ends. There are 14 residues in the CDR3. Germline V CDR1 and CDR2: MRHNA, SNTAGT. The CDR3 coding sequence is TGTGCCAGCAGTGACGCTAGCGTGGGGAATGAGCAGTTCTTC. Translation gives CASSDASVGNEQFF.

This chain uses TRBV6-2 or TRBV6-3 with TRBJ1-6; 7 positions match TRBD1. The CDR3 is made up of 15 amino acids. V trimming: 6 bases; J trimming: 9 bases; junction bases outside the gene matches: 11. In germline, CDR1 is MNHEY, CDR2 SVGEGT. CDR3 protein: CASSLQGGLRSPLHF. CDR3 bases: TGTGCCAGCAGCTTGCAGGGGGGGCTACGTTCACCCCTCCACTTT.

A few counts support this clonotype. CDR3 amino acids: CASSDWDRVYEQYF. In DNA form, the CDR3 reads TGTGCCAGCAGTGACTGGGACAGGGTGTACGAGCAGTACTTC. The chain combines TRBV6-1 with TRBJ2-7; TRBD1 aligns across 9 bases. V lost 3 bases and J lost 4; bases outside the gene matches: 4. This CDR3 contains 14 residues. The germline CDR1 and CDR2 sequences are MNHNS and SASEGT.